The rows below give T cell receptor beta chains drawn from one sample of a study of identical twins. TCRdb re-called the 5' RACE reads with MiXCR, one entry per CDR3 protein. Among around 570,000 distinct CDR3 sequences listed, more than 9% were seen once. A further study also used this sample, focusing on yellow fever vaccine responses in identical twins.

The sample comprised PBMCs. These receptors all stem from a woman aged 18-35 years in good health. The CDR3 runs from the conserved cysteine through the conserved F or W. The order of the fields is clone size, CDR3 length, J gene, V gene, D gene, CDR3 protein, CDR3 DNA. The D gene is left open where the match is weak. The size field is filled for only some rows; it gives once, few, many or a size class.

many 13 TRBJ1-4 TRBV25-1 NA CASTGGFNEKLFF TGTGCCAGCACTGGGGGTTTTAATGAAAAACTGTTTTTT
NA 15 TRBJ2-5 TRBV20-1 TRBD1 CSAISGTGGGETQYF TGCAGTGCTATTTCAGGGACAGGGGGCGGGGAGACCCAGTACTTC
few 16 TRBJ2-1 TRBV27 TRBD2 CASSTRTSGRYNEQFF TGTGCCAGCAGTACCAGGACTAGCGGGCGGTACAATGAGCAGTTCTTC
many 14 TRBJ2-2 TRBV7-9 TRBD2 CASSRRLAPGELFF TGTGCCAGCAGCCGAAGACTAGCGCCCGGGGAGCTGTTTTTT
many 11 TRBJ2-4 TRBV12-3/TRBV12-4 NA CASSDERIEYF TGTGCCAGCAGTGACGAAAGGATAGAGTACTTC
few 16 TRBJ2-7 TRBV7-2 TRBD2 CASSLLPILAGYEQYF TGTGCCAGCAGCCTCCTACCGATACTAGCGGGATACGAGCAGTACTTC
many 15 TRBJ2-4 TRBV12-3/TRBV12-4 NA CASSFKGGMTDIQYF TGTGCCAGCAGTTTTAAAGGAGGAATGACGGACATTCAGTACTTC
NA 13 TRBJ2-7 TRBV6-5 NA CASSYWGGDEQYF TGTGCCAGCAGTTACTGGGGGGGCGACGAGCAGTACTTC
NA 16 TRBJ2-5 TRBV25-1 TRBD1 CASSGRTQGAGETQYF TGTGCCAGCAGTGGCCGTACACAGGGGGCGGGAGAGACCCAGTACTTC
NA 10 TRBJ2-1 TRBV29-1 NA CSVEQGEQFF TGCAGCGTTGAACAGGGGGAGCAGTTCTTC
once 14 TRBJ2-5 TRBV6-1 NA CASTGWAGKETQYF TGTGCCAGCACCGGATGGGCCGGAAAAGAGACCCAGTACTTC
NA 11 TRBJ2-3 TRBV29-1 NA CSVVWGNTQYF TGCAGCGTTGTATGGGGAAATACGCAGTATTTT
NA 15 TRBJ2-6 TRBV20-1 NA CSGGGGHSGANVLTF TGCAGTGGGGGGGGCGGCCACTCTGGGGCCAACGTCCTGACTTTC
many 14 TRBJ1-6 TRBV10-3 TRBD1 CAISLGQGYSPLHF TGTGCCATCAGTCTGGGACAGGGGTATTCACCCCTCCACTTT
many 14 TRBJ1-1 TRBV4-3 TRBD1 CASSEDRAALIAFF TGCGCCAGCAGCGAAGACAGGGCCGCTCTGATTGCTTTCTTT
few 13 TRBJ2-5 TRBV20-1 NA CSAWTPEGETQYF TGCAGTGCTTGGACTCCCGAAGGGGAGACCCAGTACTTC
many 14 TRBJ2-5 TRBV7-7 TRBD1 CASSPQGAVETQYF TGTGCTAGCAGTCCACAGGGGGCAGTGGAGACCCAGTACTTC
NA 13 TRBJ2-7 TRBV10-3 TRBD1 CAINRDRAYEQYF TGTGCCATCAACCGGGACAGAGCCTACGAGCAGTACTTC
few 13 TRBJ2-3 TRBV6-4 NA CASSDHHRDTQYF TGTGCCAGCAGTGACCATCACAGGGATACGCAGTATTTT
many 16 TRBJ1-3 TRBV20-1 NA CSATPLGRGSGNTIYF TGCAGTGCTACCCCCCTGGGTCGCGGCTCTGGAAACACCATATATTTT
many 13 TRBJ1-5 TRBV10-3 NA CAAGPDPDQPQHF TGTGCCGCGGGACCTGACCCAGATCAGCCCCAGCATTTT
many 14 TRBJ2-1 TRBV5-1 NA CASSLSGLFNEQFF TGCGCCAGCAGCTTGTCCGGTCTTTTCAATGAGCAGTTCTTC
many 15 TRBJ2-3 TRBV4-3 TRBD1 CASSQDTGVADTQYF TGCGCCAGCAGCCAAGATACAGGGGTAGCAGATACGCAGTATTTT
few 14 TRBJ2-7 TRBV7-2 NA CASSPIGLTYEQYF TGTGCCAGCAGCCCTATTGGGTTAACTTACGAGCAGTACTTC
few 16 TRBJ2-7 TRBV3-1 TRBD2 CASSRVVGGGAGEQYF TGTGCCAGCAGTCGGGTGGTGGGCGGGGGGGCTGGCGAGCAGTACTTC
NA 15 TRBJ2-7 TRBV11-2 NA CASSHRDLGTDEQYF TGTGCCAGCAGCCACCGGGACCTGGGGACGGACGAGCAGTACTTC
few 17 TRBJ2-3 TRBV7-2 TRBD1 CASRGQGVNRATDTQYF TGTGCCAGCAGAGGCCAGGGGGTGAATCGGGCCACAGATACGCAGTATTTT
NA 16 TRBJ2-1 TRBV6-1 NA CASSQGMRGSYNEQFF TGTGCCAGCAGTCAGGGGATGAGGGGGTCCTACAATGAGCAGTTCTTC
many 14 TRBJ1-1 TRBV29-1 NA CSVEERRGGSEAFF TGCAGCGTTGAAGAAAGGAGGGGGGGATCTGAAGCTTTCTTT
many 15 TRBJ2-1 TRBV9 TRBD1 CASSSETGGYNEQFF TGTGCCAGCAGCTCCGAGACAGGGGGGTACAATGAGCAGTTCTTC
many 14 TRBJ2-1 TRBV6-1 NA CASRMDQGVNEQFF TGTGCCAGCAGAATGGACCAGGGTGTCAATGAGCAGTTCTTC
few 11 TRBJ2-5 TRBV30 NA CAWSSGETQYF TGTGCCTGGAGTTCGGGGGAGACCCAGTACTTC
few 14 TRBJ2-7 TRBV4-1 NA CASSQGPGTYEQYF TGCGCCAGCAGCCAAGGGCCAGGGACCTACGAGCAGTACTTC
NA 14 TRBJ2-5 TRBV12-3/TRBV12-4 NA CASSLGAGAETQYF TGTGCCAGCAGTTTAGGGGCAGGGGCCGAGACCCAGTACTTC
many 17 TRBJ2-5 TRBV14 NA CASSQGAGTVVVETQYF TGTGCCAGCAGCCAAGGGGCGGGGACGGTGGTAGTGGAGACCCAGTACTTC
NA 15 TRBJ2-7 TRBV11-2 NA CASSLLRDPVGEQYF TGTGCCAGCAGCTTACTCCGGGACCCCGTTGGCGAGCAGTACTTC
few 18 TRBJ2-2 TRBV5-5 NA CASSFGRPGAPNTGELFF TGTGCCAGCAGCTTTGGGCGACCGGGTGCCCCGAACACCGGGGAGCTGTTTTTT
few 20 TRBJ2-7 TRBV7-3 NA CASSLSSWASVKSQSYEQYF TGTGCCAGCAGCTTAAGTTCGTGGGCTAGCGTGAAAAGTCAGTCCTACGAGCAGTACTTC
many 16 TRBJ2-2 TRBV11-2 NA CASPTTGDRNTGELFF TGTGCCAGCCCAACGACCGGAGACAGAAACACCGGGGAGCTGTTTTTT
many 15 TRBJ2-3 TRBV28 TRBD1 CASTVDRGLTDTQYF TGTGCCAGCACCGTTGACAGGGGGCTTACAGATACGCAGTATTTT
many 12 TRBJ2-1 TRBV29-1 NA CSVPWTYNEQFF TGCAGCGTCCCGTGGACTTACAATGAGCAGTTCTTC
NA 13 TRBJ2-3 TRBV7-2 NA CASSLNTGNTQYF TGTGCCAGCAGCTTAAACACAGGGAATACGCAGTATTTT